Following are 6 T cell receptor beta chains from one sample sequenced in a study of T cell repertoires in cytomegalovirus infection. TCRdb ran MiXCR on the reads and lists one entry per CDR3 protein. Of 600,000 to 800,000 distinct CDR3 sequences listed, less than 25% were seen once; the top ten hold 8%. The sequenced material came from CD8+ T cells from PBMCs. The receptors were sampled from a human donor in good health (CMV status not recorded). Some clones in this sample may be carry-over from other donors' samples.

The CDR3 DNA reads as TGTGCCAGCAGTTACTCCTATCCGTGGGGGCTAAGTCAAGAGACCCAGTACTTC. It specifies CASSYSYPWGLSQETQYF. The chain recombines TRBV6-5 with TRBJ2-5, with D possibly being TRBD1 (6 bases). The germline V and J ends were trimmed by 0 bases and 2 bases, with 19 bases remaining between them. Germline V CDR1 and CDR2: MNHEY, SVGAGI. The CDR3 loop spans 18 amino acids.

The J gene is TRBJ2-1, the V gene TRBV20-1, with D hard to call. The CDR3 has 14 residues. Germline CDR1 DFQATT, CDR2 SNEGSKA (reference sequence). V lost 3 bases, J lost 0 bases, and 9 bases lay in between. The CDR3 coding sequence is TGCAGTGCTAGTACAGTTCTCTCCTACAATGAGCAGTTCTTC. Translating gives CSASTVLSYNEQFF.

The chain is built from TRBV19 and TRBJ2-3; TRBD2 aligns across 14 bases. CDR1 is LNHDA and CDR2 is SQIVND in the germline V gene (reference sequence). This CDR3 has 20 amino acids. V lost 10 bases to trimming and J lost 2 bases; unmatched junction nucleotides: 20. CDR3 residues: CANLPGTSGGPPHLTDTQYF. As DNA, the CDR3 is TGTGCCAATTTACCGGGGACTAGCGGGGGCCCACCTCACCTCACAGATACGCAGTATTTT.

There are a few counts of this clonotype. V is TRBV12-3 or TRBV12-4 and J is TRBJ2-2, with a weak D call TRBD2 (6 bases). The CDR3 loop spans 13 amino acids. V was pared by 10 bases and J by 7 bases, with 16 bases between. CDR3 in amino acids: CATHPEGGGELFF. The CDR3 bases are TGTGCCACCCACCCGGAGGGTGGCGGGGAGCTGTTTTTT.

Many counts were recorded for this clonotype. The CDR3 here is CASSPMRPEQFF. Here the CDR3 DNA reads TGTGCCAGCAGTCCCATGCGGCCAGAGCAGTTCTTC. V and J are TRBV12-3 or TRBV12-4 and TRBJ2-1; D is unclear. Trimming stripped 5 bases from V and 10 bases from J, with 12 bases between. The CDR3 extends over 12 amino acids.

The J gene is TRBJ2-7, the V gene TRBV7-2; either TRBD1 or TRBD2 may supply D (5 bases each). CDR3 length: 16 residues. V dropped 6 bases and J dropped 3 bases, with 21 bases sitting between them. Germline CDR1 reads SGHTA; CDR2 reads FQGNSA. Written as DNA, the CDR3 is TGTGCCAGCAGTCGAAGACCCACTGGGGGTGACTACGAGCAGTACTTC. Its protein product is CASSRRPTGGDYEQYF.